These 10 T cell receptor beta chains came from one sample sequenced in a study of CXCR3-negative and CXCR3-positive naive CD8 T cells. The study's findings and limits: In CXCR3-positive naive cells, the TRB CDR3s were more hydrophobic than in CXCR3-negative naive cells.

These receptors have no known antigen. Via 5' RACE with UMI labels, TRB cDNA libraries were prepared. TCRdb reworked the 5' RACE reads into one entry per CDR3 protein, no DNA. The data include about 84,000 distinct CDR3 sequences; the top ten clones carry around 0.62%. Sequenced: naive CXCR3+ CD8+ T cells from blood. This sample's subset: CD45RO-CCR7+CD27+CD95- naive CD8+ T cells expressing CXCR3 (TNR3+). The receptor set was obtained from a human donor in good health. Some clones in this sample may be carry-over from other donors' samples.

CDR3 sequence reads: CASSSETGVGDTQYF. The V and J genes are TRBV7-2 and TRBJ2-3; the D call of TRBD1 rests on TCRdb alone, since no DNA is present to check it. Germline CDR1 reads SGHTA; CDR2 reads FQGNSA. The CDR3 spans 15 residues.

The chain links TRBV7-9 to TRBJ2-7. This CDR3 region has 13 residues. The germline gives CDR1 SEHNR, CDR2 FQNEAQ (reference sequence). Here the CDR3 reads CASSLLAVYEQYF.

J is TRBJ2-7 and V is TRBV20-1. The CDR3 has 15 residues. Germline loops: CDR1 DFQATT, CDR2 SNEGSKA (reference sequence). Here the CDR3 reads CSARDVKENYYEQYF.

V is TRBV12-3 or TRBV12-4 and J is TRBJ2-7; absent DNA, TCRdb's TRBD1 call cannot be checked. CDR3 length: 15 residues. The CDR3 sequence: CASSSSPGQTYEQYF.

The genes are TRBV29-1 and TRBJ2-1. CDR3 length: 13 residues. CDR1 is SQVTM and CDR2 is ANQGSEA in the germline V gene. CDR3 in amino acids: CSIFRRNYNEQFF.

This CDR3 reads CASLPSLAGYNEQFF. V is TRBV13 and J is TRBJ2-1; no DNA is available, so the TRBD2 call from TCRdb remains unchecked. The CDR3 runs to 15 residues. CDR1 is PRHDT and CDR2 is FYEKMQ in the germline V gene (reference sequence).

The chain carries TRBV20-1 and TRBJ2-5; there is no DNA to check the TCRdb D call of TRBD2. The germline V gene has CDR1 DFQATT and CDR2 SNEGSKA (reference sequence). This CDR3 has 18 amino acids. The CDR3 spells CSARDPGTSGGQLETQYF.

The rearrangement joins TRBV12-3 or TRBV12-4 to TRBJ1-2; TCRdb names TRBD1, which stays unverified in the absence of DNA. This CDR3 has 14 amino acids. CDR3 residues: CASAPLGGPYGYTF.

The chain uses TRBV5-6 and TRBJ2-2. The CDR3 extends over 15 amino acids. Germline values: CDR1 SGHDT, CDR2 YYEEEE. The CDR3 spells CASSFGPANTGELFF.

The V call is TRBV2, the J call TRBJ2-1; checking the TCRdb D call of TRBD2 is not possible without DNA. This CDR3 is 15 amino acids long. From germline, CDR1 is SNHLY and CDR2 FYNNEI. CDR3 region: CASIELAGGLNEQFF. The variable domain in full, with the rest retrieved from reference TRBV2 and TRBJ2-1, is EPEVTQTPSHQVTQMGQEVILRCVPISNHLYFYWYRQILGQKVEFLVSFYNNEISEKSEIFDDQFSVERPDGSNFTLKIRSTKLEDSAMYFCASIELAGGLNEQFFGPGTRLTVL.